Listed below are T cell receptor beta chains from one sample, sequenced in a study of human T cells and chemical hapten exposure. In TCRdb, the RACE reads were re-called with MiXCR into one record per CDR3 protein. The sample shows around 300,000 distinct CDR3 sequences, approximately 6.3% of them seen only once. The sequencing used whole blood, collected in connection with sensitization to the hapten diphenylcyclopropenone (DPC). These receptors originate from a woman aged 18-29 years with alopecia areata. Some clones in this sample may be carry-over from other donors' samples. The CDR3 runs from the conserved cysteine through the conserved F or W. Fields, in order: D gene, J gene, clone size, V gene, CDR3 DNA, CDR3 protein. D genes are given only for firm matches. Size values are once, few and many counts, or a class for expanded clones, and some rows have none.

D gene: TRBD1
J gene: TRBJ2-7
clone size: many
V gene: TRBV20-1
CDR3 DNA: TGCAGTGCTAGAGCCATTCCGGGACAGGGTTCCTACGAGCAGTACTTC
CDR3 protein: CSARAIPGQGSYEQYF

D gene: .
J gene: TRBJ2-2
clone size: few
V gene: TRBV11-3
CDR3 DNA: TGTGCCAGCAGCTCCTTCCAGGATACGAACACCGGGGAGCTGTTTTTT
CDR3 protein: CASSSFQDTNTGELFF

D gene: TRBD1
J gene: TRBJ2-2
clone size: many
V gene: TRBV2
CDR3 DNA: TGTGCCAGCAGTAGGGGGCCAGCGGCCGGGGAGCTGTTTTTT
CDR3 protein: CASSRGPAAGELFF

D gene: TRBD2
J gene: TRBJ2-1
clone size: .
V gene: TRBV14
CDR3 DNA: TGTGCCAGCAGCCCCTACCATCGACTAGCGGGGGGACGGGATGAGCAGTTCTTC
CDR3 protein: CASSPYHRLAGGRDEQFF

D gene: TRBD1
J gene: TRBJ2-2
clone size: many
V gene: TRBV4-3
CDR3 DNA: TGCGCCAGCAGCCAAGACGGGACAGGGAGGGCCGGGGAGCTGTTTTTT
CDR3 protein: CASSQDGTGRAGELFF

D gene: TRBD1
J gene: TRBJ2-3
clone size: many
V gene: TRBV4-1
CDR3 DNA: TGCGCCAGCAGCCAGCCCTCACAGGGGATGGCAGATACGCAGTATTTT
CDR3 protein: CASSQPSQGMADTQYF

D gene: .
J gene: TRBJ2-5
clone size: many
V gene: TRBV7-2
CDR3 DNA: TGTGCCAGCAGCCCGCGGACTAACCAAGAGACCCAGTACTTC
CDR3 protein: CASSPRTNQETQYF

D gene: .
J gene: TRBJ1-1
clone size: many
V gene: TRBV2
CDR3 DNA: TGTGCCAGCACCGGACAGATGAACACTGAAGCTTTCTTT
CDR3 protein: CASTGQMNTEAFF

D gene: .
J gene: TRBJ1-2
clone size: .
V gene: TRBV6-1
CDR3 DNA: TGTGCCAGCAGTGAGGAAGCTCCCTATGGCTACACCTTC
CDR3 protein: CASSEEAPYGYTF

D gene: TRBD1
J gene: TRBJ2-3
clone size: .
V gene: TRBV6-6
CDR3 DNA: TGTGCCAGCAGTTACTTTCTCAGGGGGCTGGGGGCAGATACGCAGTATTTT
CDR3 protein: CASSYFLRGLGADTQYF

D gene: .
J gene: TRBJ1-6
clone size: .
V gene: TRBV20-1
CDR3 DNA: TGCAGTGCGAGCCGGGGGAGAAATTCACCCCTCCACTTT
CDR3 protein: CSASRGRNSPLHF

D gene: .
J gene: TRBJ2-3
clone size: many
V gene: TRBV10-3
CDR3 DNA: TGTGCCATTTCCGTGGGGGTTGGGCGAACAGATACGCAGTATTTT
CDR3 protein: CAISVGVGRTDTQYF

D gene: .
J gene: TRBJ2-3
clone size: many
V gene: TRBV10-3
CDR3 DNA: TGTGCCATCAGTGAGTTCGATACGCAGTATTTT
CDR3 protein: CAISEFDTQYF

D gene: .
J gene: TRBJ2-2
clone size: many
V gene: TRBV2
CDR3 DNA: TGTGCCAGCGGAGCGGAATCGAACACCGGGGAGCTGTTTTTT
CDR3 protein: CASGAESNTGELFF

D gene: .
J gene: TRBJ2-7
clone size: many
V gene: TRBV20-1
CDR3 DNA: TGCAGTGCTAGCGGGGGTAACAGGGACCTCTACGAGCAGTACTTC
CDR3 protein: CSASGGNRDLYEQYF

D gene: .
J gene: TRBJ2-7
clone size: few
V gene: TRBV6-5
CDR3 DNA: TGTGCCAGCAGTTACCCTGCCCGTCACGAGCAGTACTTC
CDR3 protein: CASSYPARHEQYF

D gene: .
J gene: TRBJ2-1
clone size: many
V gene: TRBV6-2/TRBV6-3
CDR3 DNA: TGTGCCAGCGCAGACTCCTACAATGAGCAGTTCTTC
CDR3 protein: CASADSYNEQFF

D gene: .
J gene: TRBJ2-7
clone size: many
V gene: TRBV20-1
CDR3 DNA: TGCAGTGCTAGTAGCATAGGGGTTCGCGAGCAGTACTTC
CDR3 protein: CSASSIGVREQYF

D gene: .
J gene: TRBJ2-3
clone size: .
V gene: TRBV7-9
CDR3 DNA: TGTGCCAGCAGCTTCGGGGGGCTCGCGGGCACAGATACGCAGTATTTT
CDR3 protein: CASSFGGLAGTDTQYF

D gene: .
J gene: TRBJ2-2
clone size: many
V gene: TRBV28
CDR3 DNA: TGTGCCAGCAGTGCAGGGACCGAGAACACCGGGGAGCTGTTTTTT
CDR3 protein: CASSAGTENTGELFF

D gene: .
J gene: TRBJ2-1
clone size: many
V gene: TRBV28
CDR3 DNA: TGTGCCACCCTATCCTACAATGAGCAGTTCTTC
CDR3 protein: CATLSYNEQFF

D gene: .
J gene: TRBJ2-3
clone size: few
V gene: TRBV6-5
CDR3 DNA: TGTGCCAGCAGTTACTCGATAGGTACAGATACGCAGTATTTT
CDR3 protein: CASSYSIGTDTQYF

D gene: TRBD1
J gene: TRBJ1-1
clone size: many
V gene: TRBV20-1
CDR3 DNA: TGCAGTGCTAGGGACAGGGGGGGAACTGAAGCTTTCTTT
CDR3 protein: CSARDRGGTEAFF

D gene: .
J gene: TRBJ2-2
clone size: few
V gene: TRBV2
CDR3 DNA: TGTGCCAGCAGTGTACAGGGAATTTACACCGGGGAGCTGTTTTTT
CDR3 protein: CASSVQGIYTGELFF

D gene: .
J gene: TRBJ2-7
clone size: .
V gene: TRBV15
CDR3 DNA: TGTGCCACCAGCAGAGTCGGAACAGCCTACGAGCAGTACTTC
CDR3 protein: CATSRVGTAYEQYF

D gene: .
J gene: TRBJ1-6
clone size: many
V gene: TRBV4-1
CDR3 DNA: TGCGCCAGCAGCCAACCTGCAGTAGTCTCACCCCTCCACTTT
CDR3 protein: CASSQPAVVSPLHF

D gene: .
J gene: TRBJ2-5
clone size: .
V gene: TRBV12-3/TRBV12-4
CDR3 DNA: TGTGCCAGCAGCCAAACAGGCTCCGAGACCCAGTACTTC
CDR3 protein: CASSQTGSETQYF

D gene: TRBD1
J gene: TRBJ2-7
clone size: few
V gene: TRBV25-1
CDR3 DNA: TGTGCCAGCAGTGCCGAGACAGGGTACGAGCAGTACTTC
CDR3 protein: CASSAETGYEQYF